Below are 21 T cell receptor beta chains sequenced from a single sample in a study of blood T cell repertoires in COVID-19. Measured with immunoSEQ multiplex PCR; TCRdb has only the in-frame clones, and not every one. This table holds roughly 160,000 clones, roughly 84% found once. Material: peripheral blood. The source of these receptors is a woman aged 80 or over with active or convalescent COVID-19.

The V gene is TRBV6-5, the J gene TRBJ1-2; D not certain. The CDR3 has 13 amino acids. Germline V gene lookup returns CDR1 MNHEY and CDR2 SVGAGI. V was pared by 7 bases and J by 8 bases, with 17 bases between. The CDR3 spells CASNKAVGHGYTF. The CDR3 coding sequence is TGTGCCAGCAACAAAGCGGTTGGTCACGGCTACACCTTC.

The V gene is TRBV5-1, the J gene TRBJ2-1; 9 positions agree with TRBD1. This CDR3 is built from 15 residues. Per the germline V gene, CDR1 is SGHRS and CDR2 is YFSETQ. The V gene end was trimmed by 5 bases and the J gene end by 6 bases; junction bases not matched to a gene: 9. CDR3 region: CASSWIGTGLNEQFF. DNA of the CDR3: TGCGCCAGCAGTTGGATCGGGACAGGGCTCAATGAGCAGTTCTTC.

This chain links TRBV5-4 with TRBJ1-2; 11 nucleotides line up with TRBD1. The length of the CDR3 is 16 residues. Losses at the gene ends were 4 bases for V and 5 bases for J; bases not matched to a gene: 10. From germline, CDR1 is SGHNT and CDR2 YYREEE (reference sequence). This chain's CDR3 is CASSNTGTGGFYGYTF. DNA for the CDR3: TGTGCCAGCAGCAATACCGGGACAGGGGGATTTTATGGCTACACCTTC.

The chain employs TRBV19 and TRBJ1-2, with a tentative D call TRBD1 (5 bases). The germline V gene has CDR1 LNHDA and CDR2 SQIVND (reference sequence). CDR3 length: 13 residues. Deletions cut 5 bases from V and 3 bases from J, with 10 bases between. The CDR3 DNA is TGTGCCAGTAGTGGGCCAGGGTACTATGGCTACACCTTC. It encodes CASSGPGYYGYTF.

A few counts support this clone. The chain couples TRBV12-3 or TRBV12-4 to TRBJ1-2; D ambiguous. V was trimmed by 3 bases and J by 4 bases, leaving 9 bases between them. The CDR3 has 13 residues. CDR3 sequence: CASSLADIYGYTF. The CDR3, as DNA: TGTGCCAGCAGTTTGGCCGACATCTATGGCTACACCTTC.

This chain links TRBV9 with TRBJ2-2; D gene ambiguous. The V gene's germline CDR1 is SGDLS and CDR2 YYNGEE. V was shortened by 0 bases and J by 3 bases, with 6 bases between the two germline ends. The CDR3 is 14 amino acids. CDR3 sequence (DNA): TGTGCCAGCAGCGTAGCCCCTGACACCGGGGAGCTGTTTTTT. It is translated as CASSVAPDTGELFF.

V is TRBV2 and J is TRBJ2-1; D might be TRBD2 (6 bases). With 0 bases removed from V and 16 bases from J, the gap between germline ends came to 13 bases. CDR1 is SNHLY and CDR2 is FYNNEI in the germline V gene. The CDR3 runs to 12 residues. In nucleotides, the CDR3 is TGTGCCAGCAGTGAAGCTGGGGGGAGCCCCTTCTTC. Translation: CASSEAGGSPFF.

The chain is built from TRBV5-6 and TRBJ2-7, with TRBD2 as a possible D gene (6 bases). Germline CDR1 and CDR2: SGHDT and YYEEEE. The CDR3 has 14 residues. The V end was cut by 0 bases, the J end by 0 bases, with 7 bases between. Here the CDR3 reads CASSLAGVSYEQYF. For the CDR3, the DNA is TGTGCCAGCAGCTTGGCGGGAGTCTCCTACGAGCAGTACTTC.

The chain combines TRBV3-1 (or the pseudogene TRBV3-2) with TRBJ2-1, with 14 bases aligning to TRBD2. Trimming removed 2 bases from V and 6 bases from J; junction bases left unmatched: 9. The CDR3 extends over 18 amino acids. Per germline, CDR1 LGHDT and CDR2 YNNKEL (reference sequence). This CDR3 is CASSQTLGLAGVFNEQFF. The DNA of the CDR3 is TGTGCCAGCAGCCAAACCCTGGGACTAGCGGGAGTCTTCAATGAGCAGTTCTTC.

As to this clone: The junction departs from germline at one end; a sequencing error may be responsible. CDR3: CASSRPELREAQYF. The CDR3 DNA reads as TGTGCCAGCAGCCGACCGGAGCTAAGAGAGGCCCAGTACTTC. The chain combines TRBV3-1 (or the pseudogene TRBV3-2) with TRBJ2-5, with no clear D. This CDR3 spans 14 amino acids. Germline lookup yields CDR1 LGHDT and CDR2 YNNKEL (reference sequence).

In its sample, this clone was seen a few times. CDR3 nucleotides: TGTGCCAGTAGTATCCGTAGCGGGGGTAGTAATGAGCAGTTCTTC. It codes for CASSIRSGGSNEQFF. This sequence joins TRBV19 and TRBJ2-1; TRBD2 matches 9 bases. From germline, CDR1 is LNHDA and CDR2 SQIVND (reference sequence). The CDR3 loop spans 15 amino acids. V dropped 3 bases and J dropped 7; count of bases not matched to a gene: 7.

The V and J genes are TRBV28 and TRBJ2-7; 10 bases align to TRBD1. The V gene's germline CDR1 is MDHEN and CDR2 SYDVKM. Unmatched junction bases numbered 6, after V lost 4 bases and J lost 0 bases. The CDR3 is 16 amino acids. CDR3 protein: CASSSGTGVSSYEQYF. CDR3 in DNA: TGTGCCAGCAGTTCGGGGACAGGGGTTAGCTCCTACGAGCAGTACTTC.

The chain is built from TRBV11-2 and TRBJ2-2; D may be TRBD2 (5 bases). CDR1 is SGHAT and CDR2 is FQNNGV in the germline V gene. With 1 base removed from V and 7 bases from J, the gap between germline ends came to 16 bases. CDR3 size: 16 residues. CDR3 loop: CASSLGLDIEGGELFF. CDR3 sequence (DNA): TGTGCCAGCAGCTTAGGACTTGATATCGAGGGCGGGGAGCTGTTTTTT.

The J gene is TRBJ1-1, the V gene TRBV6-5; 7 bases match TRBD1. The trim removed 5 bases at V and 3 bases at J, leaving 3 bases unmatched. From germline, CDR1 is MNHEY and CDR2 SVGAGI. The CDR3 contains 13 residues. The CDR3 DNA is TGTGCCAGCAGTCCAGACAGGGACACTGAAGCTTTCTTT. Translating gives CASSPDRDTEAFF.

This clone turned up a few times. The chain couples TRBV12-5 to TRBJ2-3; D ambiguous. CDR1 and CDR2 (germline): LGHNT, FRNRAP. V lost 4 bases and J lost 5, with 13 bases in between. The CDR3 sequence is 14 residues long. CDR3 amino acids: CASGSPTHGDTQYF. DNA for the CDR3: TGTGCTAGTGGTTCCCCAACCCACGGAGATACGCAGTATTTT.

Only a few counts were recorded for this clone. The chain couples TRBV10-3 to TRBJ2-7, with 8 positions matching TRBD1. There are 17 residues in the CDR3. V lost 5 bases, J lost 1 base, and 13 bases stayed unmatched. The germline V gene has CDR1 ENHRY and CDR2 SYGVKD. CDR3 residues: CAISFFTTGTGSYEQYF. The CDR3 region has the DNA TGTGCCATCAGTTTCTTCACAACCGGGACAGGTTCCTACGAGCAGTACTTC.

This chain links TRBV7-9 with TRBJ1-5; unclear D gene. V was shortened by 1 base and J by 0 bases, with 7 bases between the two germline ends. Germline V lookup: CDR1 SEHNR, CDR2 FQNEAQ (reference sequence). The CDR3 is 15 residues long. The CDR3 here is CASSLDGSSNQPQHF. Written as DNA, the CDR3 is TGTGCCAGCAGCTTAGATGGCAGTAGCAATCAGCCCCAGCATTTT.

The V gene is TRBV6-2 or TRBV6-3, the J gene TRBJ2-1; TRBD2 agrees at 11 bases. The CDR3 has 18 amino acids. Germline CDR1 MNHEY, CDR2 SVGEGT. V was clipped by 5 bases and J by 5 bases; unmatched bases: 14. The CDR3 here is CASSLTSGSRRGDNEQFF. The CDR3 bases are TGTGCCAGCAGTCTCACTAGCGGGAGCCGACGCGGGGACAATGAGCAGTTCTTC.

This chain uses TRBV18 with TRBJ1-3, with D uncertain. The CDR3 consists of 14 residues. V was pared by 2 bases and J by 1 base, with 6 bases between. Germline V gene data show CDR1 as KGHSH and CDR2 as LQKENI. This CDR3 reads CASSPTESGNTIYF. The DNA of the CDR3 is TGTGCCAGCTCACCAACAGAATCTGGAAACACCATATATTTT.

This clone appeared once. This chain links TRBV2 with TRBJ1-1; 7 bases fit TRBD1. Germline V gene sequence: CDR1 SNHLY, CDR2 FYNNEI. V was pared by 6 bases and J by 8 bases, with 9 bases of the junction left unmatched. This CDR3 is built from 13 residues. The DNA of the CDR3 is TGTGCCAGCAGGGAAAGGGGGCCGTCAGAAGCTTTCTTT. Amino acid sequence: CASRERGPSEAFF.

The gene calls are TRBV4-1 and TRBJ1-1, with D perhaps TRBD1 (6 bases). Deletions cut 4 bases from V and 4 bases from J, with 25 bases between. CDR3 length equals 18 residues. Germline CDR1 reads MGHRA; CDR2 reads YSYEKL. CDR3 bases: TGCGCCAGCAGCCCCAAAAGGGGGGAGGGGGGGCTGATCACTGAAGCTTTCTTT. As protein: CASSPKRGEGGLITEAFF.